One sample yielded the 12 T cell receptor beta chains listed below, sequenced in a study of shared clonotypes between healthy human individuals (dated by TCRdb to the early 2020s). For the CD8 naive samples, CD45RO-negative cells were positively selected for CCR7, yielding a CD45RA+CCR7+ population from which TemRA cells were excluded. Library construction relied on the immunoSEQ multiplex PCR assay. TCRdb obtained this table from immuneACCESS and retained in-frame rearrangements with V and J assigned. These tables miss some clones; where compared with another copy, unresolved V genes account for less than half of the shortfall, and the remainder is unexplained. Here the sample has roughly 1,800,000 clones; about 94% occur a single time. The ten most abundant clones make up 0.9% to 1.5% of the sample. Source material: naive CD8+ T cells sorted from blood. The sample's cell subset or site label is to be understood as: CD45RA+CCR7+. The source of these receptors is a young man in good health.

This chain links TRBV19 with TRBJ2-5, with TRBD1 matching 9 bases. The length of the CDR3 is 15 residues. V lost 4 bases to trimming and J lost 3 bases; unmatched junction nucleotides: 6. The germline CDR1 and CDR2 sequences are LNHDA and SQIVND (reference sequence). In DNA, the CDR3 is TGTGCCAGTAGTACGCCTCGGGACAGGGAAGAGACCCAGTACTTC. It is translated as CASSTPRDREETQYF.

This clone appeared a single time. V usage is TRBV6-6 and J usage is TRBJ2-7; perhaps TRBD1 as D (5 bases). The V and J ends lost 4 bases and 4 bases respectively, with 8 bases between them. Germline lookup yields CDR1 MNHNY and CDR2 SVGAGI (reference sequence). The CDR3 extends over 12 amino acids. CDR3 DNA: TGTGCCAGCAGTTCCCCAGGGTACGAGCAGTACTTC. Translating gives CASSSPGYEQYF.

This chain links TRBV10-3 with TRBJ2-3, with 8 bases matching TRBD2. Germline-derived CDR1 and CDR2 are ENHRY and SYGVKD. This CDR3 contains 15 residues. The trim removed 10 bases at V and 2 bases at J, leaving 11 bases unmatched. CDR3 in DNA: TGTGCCACCGGGGGGGTGGCAGACCCCACAGATACGCAGTATTTT. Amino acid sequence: CATGGVADPTDTQYF.

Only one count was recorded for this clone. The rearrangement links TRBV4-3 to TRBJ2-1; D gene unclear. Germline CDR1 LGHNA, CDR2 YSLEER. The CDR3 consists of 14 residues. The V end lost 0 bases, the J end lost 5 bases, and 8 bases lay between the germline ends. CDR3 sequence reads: CASSQDGEDNEQFF. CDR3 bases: TGCGCCAGCAGCCAAGATGGCGAAGACAATGAGCAGTTCTTC.

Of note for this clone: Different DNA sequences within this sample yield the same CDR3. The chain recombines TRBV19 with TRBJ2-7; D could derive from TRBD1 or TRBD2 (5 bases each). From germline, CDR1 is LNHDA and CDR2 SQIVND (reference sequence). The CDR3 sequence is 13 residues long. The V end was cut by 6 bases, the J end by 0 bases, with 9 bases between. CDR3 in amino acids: CASSAGSSYEQYF. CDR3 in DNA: TGTGCCAGTAGCGCAGGGAGCTCCTACGAGCAGTACTTC.

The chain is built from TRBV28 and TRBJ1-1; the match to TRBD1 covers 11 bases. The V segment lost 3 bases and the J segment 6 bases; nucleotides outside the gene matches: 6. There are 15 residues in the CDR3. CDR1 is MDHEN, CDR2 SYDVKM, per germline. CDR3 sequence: CASSFLGQGVPEAFF. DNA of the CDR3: TGTGCCAGCAGTTTCCTGGGACAGGGGGTACCTGAAGCTTTCTTT.

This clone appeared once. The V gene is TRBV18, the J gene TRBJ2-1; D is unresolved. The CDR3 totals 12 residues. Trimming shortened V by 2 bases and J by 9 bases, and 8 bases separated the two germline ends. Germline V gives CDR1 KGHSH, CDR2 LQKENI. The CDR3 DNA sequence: TGTGCCAGCTCACCAAAGGGCGGTGAGCAGTTCTTC. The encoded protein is CASSPKGGEQFF.

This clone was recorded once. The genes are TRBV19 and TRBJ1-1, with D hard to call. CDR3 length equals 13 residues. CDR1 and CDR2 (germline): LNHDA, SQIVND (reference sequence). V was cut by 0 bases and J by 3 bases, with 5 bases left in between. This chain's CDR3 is CASSIDPHTEAFF. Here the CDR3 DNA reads TGTGCCAGTAGTATAGATCCGCACACTGAAGCTTTCTTT.

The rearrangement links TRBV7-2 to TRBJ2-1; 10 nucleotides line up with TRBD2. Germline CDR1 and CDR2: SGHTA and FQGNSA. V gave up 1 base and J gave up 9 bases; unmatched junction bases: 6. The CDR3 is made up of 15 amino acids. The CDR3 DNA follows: TGTGCCAGCAGCTTAGGGGTAGCGGGGGGTCGTGAGCAGTTCTTC. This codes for CASSLGVAGGREQFF.

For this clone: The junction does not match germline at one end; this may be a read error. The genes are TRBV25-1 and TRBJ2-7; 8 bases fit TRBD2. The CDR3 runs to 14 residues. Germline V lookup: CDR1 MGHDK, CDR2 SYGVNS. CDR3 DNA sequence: TGTGCCAGCAGTGAAAGCGGGAGCTCCTACAAGCAGTACTTC. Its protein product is CASSESGSSYKQYF.

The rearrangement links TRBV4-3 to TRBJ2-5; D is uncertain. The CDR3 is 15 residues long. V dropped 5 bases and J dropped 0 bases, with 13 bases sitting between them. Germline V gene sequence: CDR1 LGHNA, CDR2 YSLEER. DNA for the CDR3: TGCGCCAGCAGCAAGGCCTACCCGTACCAAGAGACCCAGTACTTC. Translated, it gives CASSKAYPYQETQYF.

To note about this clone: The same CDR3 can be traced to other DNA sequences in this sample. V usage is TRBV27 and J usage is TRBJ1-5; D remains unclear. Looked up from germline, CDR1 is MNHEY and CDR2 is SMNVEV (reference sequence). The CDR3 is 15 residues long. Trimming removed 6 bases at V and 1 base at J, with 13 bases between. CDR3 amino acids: CASSLGPGSNQPQHF. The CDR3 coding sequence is TGTGCCAGCAGCCTCGGACCCGGCAGCAATCAGCCCCAGCATTTT.